The source of this TCR beta chain is a study of control samples from healthy donors and cancer patients. Clones were sequenced by immunoSEQ multiplex PCR, and TCRdb holds only the in-frame ones, with some missing. Of about 92,000 clones listed, approximately 78% are singletons. Germline V gives CDR1 SNHLY, CDR2 FYNNEI. This CDR3 is 12 amino acids long. The V end was cut by 4 bases, the J end by 8 bases, with 9 bases between. The chain joins TRBV2 to TRBJ2-1; D unclear. The clonotype comes from an older woman in good health. The sequenced sample consisted of blood. The CDR3 DNA sequence: TGTGCCAGCAGTGTATTAGGCGATGAGCAGTTCTTC. Translation: CASSVLGDEQFF. Based on the CDR3 plus reference TRBV2 and TRBJ2-1, the full variable domain is EPEVTQTPSHQVTQMGQEVILRCVPISNHLYFYWYRQILGQKVEFLVSFYNNEISEKSEIFDDQFSVERPDGSNFTLKIRSTKLEDSAMYFCASSVLGDEQFFGPGTRLTVL.